This T cell receptor beta chain was obtained from a study of identical twins. Whole-study results and caveats: Shared out-of-frame alpha sequences (those common to twins) showed excess low generation probability.

Donors were all healthy Caucasians. One entry per CDR3 protein results from TCRdb running MiXCR on the 5' RACE reads. This table holds approximately 490,000 distinct CDR3 sequences, about a fifth found once. The trim removed 10 bases at V and 3 bases at J, leaving 8 bases unmatched. Per germline, CDR1 ENHRY and CDR2 SYGVKD. The CDR3 extends over 14 amino acids. Notes on this clonotype: The antigen is unknown.

These data also formed part of another study, on yellow fever vaccine responses in identical twins. In that study: Twins reportedly mounted vaccine T cell responses that seemed partly convergent, partly personalized.

The chain employs TRBV10-3 and TRBJ2-7, with 11 bases matching TRBD2. Sequences were obtained from CD4+ T cells sorted from blood. The clonotype originates from a woman under 30 in good health. CDR3 loop: CATTASGRSYEQYF. Written as DNA, the CDR3 is TGTGCCACGACCGCTAGCGGGAGGAGCTACGAGCAGTACTTC.